These 18 T cell receptor beta chains were all obtained from the same sample, sequenced in a study of cytomegalovirus exposure and HLA in healthy donors. The study ran its PCR with 60 Vbeta and 13 Jbeta primers. TCRdb's copy holds only in-frame clones and misses some; the assay was immunoSEQ multiplex PCR. The sample gives roughly 130,000 clones, approximately 70% of which show up once; approximately 2.6% is in the top ten. The sequenced sample was PBMCs. The receptors were sampled from a woman aged 60 to 75 in good health and CMV-seropositive.

The chain recombines TRBV9 with TRBJ2-5; TRBD2 might be the D (6 bases). V lost 0 bases and J 2 bases, leaving 8 bases between the germline ends. The germline V gene encodes CDR1 SGDLS and CDR2 YYNGEE. The CDR3 has 14 amino acids. CDR3 bases: TGTGCCAGCAGCGTAGCGGGGGTTCAAGAGACCCAGTACTTC. Encoded protein: CASSVAGVQETQYF.

This clone occurred a few times. This chain uses TRBV29-1 with TRBJ2-7, with D possibly TRBD1 on 5 matching bases. This CDR3 is 14 amino acids long. In germline, CDR1 is SQVTM, CDR2 ANQGSEA. V lost 4 bases, J lost 2 bases, and 15 bases lay in between. The DNA for the CDR3 is TGCAGCGTTGGACAGTCCCGAGGACCCTACGAGCAGTACTTC. It encodes CSVGQSRGPYEQYF.

J is TRBJ2-7 and V is TRBV27, with 8 bases matching TRBD1. Germline V gives CDR1 MNHEY, CDR2 SMNVEV (reference sequence). After removal of 4 bases from V and 5 bases from J, the junction contained 10 bases not matched to a gene. The CDR3 sequence is 15 residues long. In DNA, the CDR3 is TGTGCCAGCAGTTCCCTGGGAACAGGGGGTAACGAGCAGTACTTC. This encodes CASSSLGTGGNEQYF.

The chain is built from TRBV5-1 and TRBJ2-2; tentatively, D is TRBD2 (5 bases). The CDR3 consists of 16 residues. Per the germline V gene, CDR1 is SGHRS and CDR2 is YFSETQ. The V gene lost 3 bases and the J gene lost 0 bases, with 12 bases spanning the gap. In DNA form, the CDR3 reads TGCGCCAGCAGCTCGGGAAGCTTCGCGAACACCGGGGAGCTGTTTTTT. Protein: CASSSGSFANTGELFF.

The chain employs TRBV11-2 and TRBJ1-1, with D perhaps TRBD1 (5 bases). Germline assignment: CDR1 SGHAT and CDR2 FQNNGV. This CDR3 has 15 residues. Trimming stripped 5 bases from V and 4 bases from J, with 17 bases between. CDR3 residues: CASSLALTGGTEAFF. CDR3 nucleotides: TGTGCCAGCAGCCTGGCCCTGACGGGGGGCACTGAAGCTTTCTTT.

The V call is TRBV29-1, the J call TRBJ1-6; D ambiguous. Trimming pared 6 bases from V and 5 bases from J, leaving 11 bases between. Germline CDR1 SQVTM, CDR2 ANQGSEA. CDR3 size: 13 residues. CDR3 DNA sequence: TGCAGCGTCGGAGTCCGGGATAATTCACCCCTCCACTTT. Its translation is CSVGVRDNSPLHF.

The DNA of the CDR3 is TGTGCCAGCAGCTGGACATCTAACACTGAAGCTTTCTTT. Translation gives CASSWTSNTEAFF. The chain joins TRBV7-8 to TRBJ1-1; tentative D call: TRBD1 (5 bases). Germline-derived CDR1 and CDR2 are SGHVS and FQNEAQ. The CDR3 extends over 13 amino acids. With 4 bases removed from V and 2 bases from J, the gap between germline ends came to 8 bases.

The chain carries TRBV19 and TRBJ1-1; no definite D call. Looked up from germline, CDR1 is LNHDA and CDR2 is SQIVND (reference sequence). Trimming stripped 10 bases from V and 0 bases from J, with 21 bases between. This CDR3 has 16 residues. For the CDR3, the DNA is TGTGCCACTATCGGTTGGGCACCCACAATGAACACTGAAGCTTTCTTT. Translation: CATIGWAPTMNTEAFF.

The sample holds one count of this clone. The rearrangement joins TRBV11-3 to TRBJ2-2; TRBD1 matches at 8 bases. The V and J ends lost 5 bases and 1 base, in that order; junction bases with no gene match: 3. The CDR3 covers 15 residues. CDR1 is SGHNT, CDR2 YENEEA, per germline. The CDR3 nucleotides read TGTGCCAGCAGCCAGGACAGGGAGAACACCGGGGAGCTGTTTTTT. Encoded protein: CASSQDRENTGELFF.

V is TRBV7-9 and J is TRBJ2-5; 8 nucleotides match TRBD1. CDR3 length: 13 amino acids. Germline CDR1 reads SEHNR; CDR2 reads FQNEAQ (reference sequence). J lost 4 bases, V lost 8 bases, and 6 bases had no gene match. As DNA, the CDR3 is TGTGCCAGCCACCCAGGGGGCCGAGAGACCCAGTACTTC. Its translation: CASHPGGRETQYF.

The chain employs TRBV13 and TRBJ1-1; D not certain. The CDR3 contains 12 residues. V was pared by 0 bases and J by 11 bases, with 10 bases between. The V gene's germline CDR1 is PRHDT and CDR2 FYEKMQ (reference sequence). CDR3 region: CASSLGGRSAFF. The CDR3 DNA reads as TGTGCCAGCAGCTTAGGGGGCCGTTCGGCTTTCTTT.

This clone was picked up a small number of times. CDR3 in DNA: TGTGCCAGCAGTTACTCTACAAGCTCCTATAATTCACCCCTCCACTTT. Its protein is CASSYSTSSYNSPLHF. The chain links TRBV6-5 to TRBJ1-6; D ambiguous. Germline CDR1 reads MNHEY; CDR2 reads SVGAGI. V lost 0 bases, J lost 0 bases, and 6 bases lay in between. The CDR3 has 16 amino acids.

The chain uses TRBV27 and TRBJ1-1; D not resolved. The CDR3 consists of 17 residues. V gave up 0 bases and J gave up 3 bases, with 17 bases separating them. Germline CDR1 and CDR2: MNHEY and SMNVEV (reference sequence). For the CDR3, the DNA is TGTGCCAGCAGTTTATCGATTGTTTTCCGGGGTTACACTGAAGCTTTCTTT. It specifies CASSLSIVFRGYTEAFF.

CDR3 nucleotide sequence: TGTGCCAGTAGCCCTGGACAGGGACTGAATTCACCCCTCCACTTT. Encoded protein: CASSPGQGLNSPLHF. The rearrangement uses TRBV19 and TRBJ1-6, with 8 bases that match TRBD1. The CDR3 runs to 15 residues. The V and J ends lost 6 bases and 7 bases, in that order; junction bases with no gene match: 8. The germline V gene has CDR1 LNHDA and CDR2 SQIVND (reference sequence).

This clone was picked up a small number of times. V usage is TRBV5-1 and J usage is TRBJ1-5; possible D gene TRBD1, 6 bases. This CDR3 spans 15 amino acids. The germline V gene has CDR1 SGHRS and CDR2 YFSETQ. V gave up 0 bases and J gave up 5 bases, with 12 bases separating them. The CDR3 sequence is CASSLGTETYQPQHF. The CDR3 bases are TGCGCCAGCAGCTTGGGGACAGAAACTTATCAGCCCCAGCATTTT.

This clone was seen a few times. This sequence joins TRBV12-5 and TRBJ2-1; D possibly corresponds to TRBD1 (6 bases). The CDR3 is 13 residues long. Per the germline V gene, CDR1 is LGHNT and CDR2 is FRNRAP. Between the trimmed V and J ends, which lost 1 base and 8 bases, there was a span of 9 bases. The CDR3 DNA is TGTGCTAGTGGTTTGGACAGGGTCCATGAGCAGTTCTTC. This codes for CASGLDRVHEQFF.

In its sample, this clone was seen once. The chain uses TRBV2 and TRBJ1-5; no reliable D call. Trimming pared 4 bases from V and 1 base from J, leaving 14 bases between. Per the germline V gene, CDR1 is SNHLY and CDR2 is FYNNEI. CDR3 length equals 16 residues. The CDR3 loop is CASSAQVGGSNQPQHF. For the CDR3, the DNA is TGTGCCAGCAGTGCTCAGGTGGGAGGAAGCAATCAGCCCCAGCATTTT.

This clone was seen a single time. The chain links TRBV7-9 to TRBJ1-5, with D possibly being TRBD1 (5 bases). V gave up 4 bases and J gave up 6 bases, with 16 bases separating them. CDR1 is SEHNR, CDR2 FQNEAQ, per germline (reference sequence). There are 15 residues in the CDR3. The CDR3 loop reads CASSSVGGESQPQHF. The CDR3 nucleotides are TGTGCCAGCAGCTCCGTGGGGGGGGAGAGTCAGCCCCAGCATTTT.